The entry below gives a single T cell receptor beta chain sequence along with its context. This sample is drawn from a study of blood T cell repertoires in COVID-19. Trimming shortened V by 1 base and J by 3 bases, and 3 bases separated the two germline ends. The CDR3 extends over 11 amino acids. Per the germline V gene, CDR1 is DFQATT and CDR2 is SNEGSKA (reference sequence). Some clones are missing from TCRdb's copy, which holds only in-frame ones; the method was immunoSEQ multiplex PCR. The data contain 200,000 to 300,000 clones, roughly 80% of them seen just once; the ten biggest clones take up around 9.6%.

Sequencing was carried out using peripheral blood. The gene calls are TRBV20-1 and TRBJ1-1, with no clear D. The clonotype comes from a woman over 75 with acute or convalescent COVID-19. The CDR3 coding sequence is TGCAGTGCTAGAGCAGACACTGAAGCTTTCTTT. This translates into CSARADTEAFF.